The 13 T cell receptor beta chains below all came from one sample that was sequenced in a study of blood T cells in healthy people across ages (dated by TCRdb to between 2014 and 2017). Library prep was done by 5' RACE. A second PCR of about 6 to 11 cycles was performed with a sample-barcoded 5' primer and a J-beta primer mix. Using fastp trimming at Q25 and MiXCR clonotype assembly, TCRdb reanalyzed the public sequencing data and kept in-frame beta chains. Identical CDR3 protein sequences are pooled into one entry, listed with their most common genes and DNA. The sample profile shows 1.8 million or so distinct CDR3 sequences; approximately 40% of them were found once. Jointly, the top ten make up about 23% of the sample. Sequencing was performed on blood. These TCRs come from a human donor in good health.

Of note for this clonotype: Germline is not matched at one junction end, which may reflect a read error. This sequence joins TRBV12-3 or TRBV12-4 and TRBJ2-3, with 8 bases matching TRBD1. This CDR3 comprises 18 residues. The CDR3 region is CASSLAGTGGRDTDTRYF. CDR3 nucleotide sequence: TGTGCCAGCAGTTTAGCGGGGACAGGAGGTAGGGACACAGATACGCGGTATTTT.

J is TRBJ2-2 and V is TRBV29-1, with D possibly matching TRBD2 (5 bases). Per germline, CDR1 SQVTM and CDR2 ANQGSEA. Trimming stripped 0 bases from V and 7 bases from J, with 6 bases between. CDR3 length equals 12 residues. The CDR3: CSVEERVGELFF. For the CDR3, the DNA is TGCAGCGTTGAAGAGAGGGTCGGGGAGCTGTTTTTT.

This clonotype showed up just a few times. V and J are TRBV7-2 and TRBJ2-7; the D gene is possibly TRBD2 (6 bases). The V end was cut by 5 bases, the J end by 3 bases, with 17 bases between. Germline V gene sequence: CDR1 SGHTA, CDR2 FQGNSA. This CDR3 is built from 15 residues. The CDR3 region has the DNA TGTGCCAGCAGCCGGAGGGGCGGGGCCAACTACGAGCAGTACTTC. It specifies CASSRRGGANYEQYF.

On this clonotype itself: A junction end diverges from the germline sequence, so it may reflect a read error. This rearrangement joins TRBV7-2 to TRBJ1-2; D is unclear. There are 12 residues in the CDR3. Germline CDR1 reads SGHTA; CDR2 reads FQGNSA. The CDR3 spells CASSLLADGCTF. For the CDR3, the DNA is TGTGCCAGCAGCTTATTAGCAGATGGCTGCACCTTC. The variable domain in full, with the rest retrieved from reference TRBV7-2 and TRBJ1-2, is GAGVSQSPSNKVTEKGKDVELRCDPISGHTALYWYRQSLGQGLEFLIYFQGNSAPDKSGLPSDRFSAERTGGSVSTLTIQRTQQEDSAVYLCASSLLADGCTFGSGTRLTVV.

A remark on this clonotype: Just one base apart from a much larger clone, this may be a read error. The CDR3 spells CSADSHSNQPQHF. CDR3 in DNA: TGCAGTGCTGACAGTCATAGCAATCAGCCCCAGCATTTT. The chain recombines TRBV20-1 with TRBJ1-5, with D perhaps TRBD1 (5 bases). Between the trimmed V and J ends, which lost 5 bases and 0 bases, there was a span of 8 bases. CDR3 length equals 13 residues. CDR1 is DFQATT, CDR2 SNEGSKA, per germline (reference sequence).

The chain is built from TRBV2 and TRBJ2-7; either TRBD1 or TRBD2 may supply D (5 bases each). The end of the DNA fits TRBJ2-1 better, so the J call may be wrong. The CDR3 extends over 16 amino acids. The germline gives CDR1 SNHLY, CDR2 FYNNEI. CDR3 bases: TGTGCCAGCAAACGCTTCAACGGGGCCACAAATAATGAGCAGTTCTTC. Translating it yields CASKRFNGATNNEQFF.

This rearrangement joins TRBV28 to TRBJ1-1, with TRBD1 matching 7 bases. The CDR3 is 13 amino acids. With 5 bases clipped from V and 6 bases from J, the junction kept 6 bases outside the gene matches. Germline V gene data show CDR1 as MDHEN and CDR2 as SYDVKM. CDR3 in DNA: TGTGCCAGCAGTCTACAGGGGACCCCTGAAGCTTTCTTT. Translated: CASSLQGTPEAFF.

The chain uses TRBV29-1 and TRBJ1-2, with D possibly TRBD1 on 6 matching bases. Deletions cut 3 bases from V and 0 bases from J, with 20 bases between. CDR3 length: 17 amino acids. Germline V CDR1 and CDR2: SQVTM, ANQGSEA. Written as DNA, the CDR3 is TGCAGCGTTGATGAGGTGTCAGGGGACCATTCTAACTATGGCTACACCTTC. This gives the protein CSVDEVSGDHSNYGYTF.

The chain uses TRBV29-1 and TRBJ2-1; 7 nucleotides agree with TRBD2. The CDR3 extends over 13 amino acids. CDR1 is SQVTM and CDR2 is ANQGSEA in the germline V gene. V shed 7 bases, J shed 3 bases, and the junction held 6 bases outside the gene matches. Here the CDR3 DNA reads TGCAGCGCCCAGCGGGGTTACTACAATGAGCAGTTCTTC. As protein: CSAQRGYYNEQFF.

The chain joins TRBV12-3 or TRBV12-4 to TRBJ2-7; the match to TRBD1 covers 7 bases. There are 14 residues in the CDR3. Losses at the gene ends were 7 bases for V and 2 bases for J; bases not matched to a gene: 8. CDR3 protein: CASNLQGPTYEQYF. The CDR3 DNA reads TGTGCCAGCAACCTACAGGGGCCTACCTACGAGCAGTACTTC.

This clonotype turned up a few times. J is TRBJ2-5 and V is TRBV10-3; TRBD2 might be the D (5 bases). The J call may be in error: the DNA end matches TRBJ2-7 better. Germline-derived CDR1 and CDR2 are ENHRY and SYGVKD. The CDR3 is 16 amino acids. CDR3 protein: CAIRISSGYDLGEQYF. As DNA, the CDR3 is TGTGCCATCAGGATATCCTCGGGGTATGATCTAGGCGAGCAGTACTTC.

The chain employs TRBV5-1 and TRBJ2-7, with D perhaps given as TRBD1 or TRBD2 (6 bases each). Trimming left V 5 bases short and J 2 bases short, with 14 bases between. There are 14 residues in the CDR3. Per the germline V gene, CDR1 is SGHRS and CDR2 is YFSETQ. The CDR3 DNA reads TGCGCCAGCAGTCGGAGGGGGGAACCCTACGAGCAGTACTTC. As protein: CASSRRGEPYEQYF.

The chain combines TRBV7-9 with TRBJ1-1; the match to TRBD1 covers 7 bases. Looked up from germline, CDR1 is SEHNR and CDR2 is FQNEAQ (reference sequence). The CDR3 runs 15 residues. Trimming at V came to 5 bases and at J to 4 bases, leaving 10 bases not matched to a gene. The CDR3 nucleotides read TGTGCCAGCAGCCTCTCTATGGAGGGGGCCACTGAAGCTTTCTTT. It encodes CASSLSMEGATEAFF.